A selection of T cell receptor beta chains follows, all from one sample in a study of shared clonotypes between healthy human individuals. Assay used: immunoSEQ multiplex PCR; TCRdb lists only in-frame clones, some missing. The sample shows millions of clones, around 90% of them seen only once. Sequences were obtained from naive CD4+ T cells sorted from blood. The receptors originated from a man aged 18 to 35 in good health. Each CDR3 is given with its conserved first and last residue. Each record gives: J gene, V gene, CDR3 length, CDR3 protein.

TRBJ2-1 TRBV7-2 13 CASSSRRYNEQFF
TRBJ1-2 TRBV6-5 13 CASSYGKGYGYTF
TRBJ1-4 TRBV27 16 CASSKDREGTNEKLFF
TRBJ2-7 TRBV7-2 14 CASRTSGGVHEQYF
TRBJ2-2 TRBV28 13 CASEDRPTGELFF
TRBJ2-7 TRBV21-1 14 CASTGLAGNYEQYF
TRBJ2-5 TRBV2 20 CASSEALPGGKSFYQETQYF
TRBJ2-5 TRBV29-1 15 CSVVRRGLVQETQYF
TRBJ1-1 TRBV6-5 14 CASSYSKGVDEAFF
TRBJ2-7 TRBV10-3 14 CAITQIRDSYEQYF
TRBJ2-7 TRBV5-1 14 CASSRTGGAYEQYF
TRBJ2-7 TRBV9 18 CASSVGATPSGGFYEQYF
TRBJ1-4 TRBV4-3 15 CASSQDGTGNEELFF
TRBJ2-7 TRBV18 14 CASSPSGTPYEQYF
TRBJ2-1 TRBV4-1 14 CASSGRTGYNEQFF
TRBJ2-7 TRBV7-9 14 CASSFDRSSDEQYF
TRBJ1-2 TRBV19 11 CASMGGVGYTF
TRBJ1-2 TRBV19 12 CASSRGATGYTF
TRBJ2-7 TRBV7-2 11 CASSLVGEQYF
TRBJ2-1 TRBV18 15 CASSQGIESYNEQFF
TRBJ1-2 TRBV7-2 15 CASSPRTGEAYGYTF
TRBJ2-3 TRBV30 12 CALGWGTDTQYF
TRBJ2-7 TRBV15 14 CATSRDRNSYEQYF
TRBJ2-5 TRBV5-1 17 CASSLWYRGPYQETQYF
TRBJ2-7 TRBV9 14 CASSTTSQTYEQYF
TRBJ1-2 TRBV28 13 CASSLKQGYGYTF
TRBJ1-2 TRBV5-1 13 CASSLESGYGYTF
TRBJ1-2 TRBV6-5 12 CASRQGADGYTF
TRBJ1-1 TRBV7-9 13 CASSKTVNTEAFF
TRBJ1-4 TRBV30 14 CAWTDWATNEKLFF
TRBJ2-3 TRBV15 16 CATSRGRGASTDTQYF
TRBJ1-1 TRBV28 15 CASSPDRRQATEAFF
TRBJ2-7 TRBV19 15 CASSPTGRRTGEQYF
TRBJ2-7 TRBV5-4 15 CASKAGQGVTYEQYF
TRBJ1-6 TRBV11-2 16 CASSPGLGSYNSPLHF
TRBJ1-1 TRBV19 13 CASSIRGSTEAFF
TRBJ1-6 TRBV28 14 CASSRPGGNSPLHF
TRBJ2-1 TRBV7-6 12 CASSLAQAEQFF
TRBJ2-5 TRBV6-5 12 CASRDTSETQYF
TRBJ2-2 TRBV19 16 CASSIFKSVRDGELFF
TRBJ1-4 TRBV2 15 CASSVTQGVGEKLFF
TRBJ2-1 TRBV28 14 CASSLSLAGSEQFF
TRBJ2-2 TRBV7-2 14 CASSPSPDTGELFF
TRBJ2-5 TRBV9 15 CASSVVGNEKETQYF
TRBJ1-1 TRBV5-6 14 CASSLEWDRGEAFF
TRBJ1-4 TRBV7-9 14 CASSQGVQSEKLFF
TRBJ2-1 TRBV10-2 14 CASSGGSSYNEQFF
TRBJ1-2 TRBV29-1 11 CSVAGKDGYTF
TRBJ2-7 TRBV2 14 CASSGGQGPYEQYF
TRBJ1-1 TRBV19 17 CASSTRQGWGSSTEAFF
TRBJ2-6 TRBV6-5 15 CASRKEGTGANVLTF
TRBJ2-7 TRBV18 14 CASSPADRGNEQYF
TRBJ1-5 TRBV6-1 13 CASSVHSGEPQHF
TRBJ2-5 TRBV6-1 13 CASSLGQGETQYF
TRBJ1-1 TRBV6-5 13 CASSRGGDTEAFF
TRBJ1-4 TRBV2 13 CASRQGANEKLFF
TRBJ1-2 TRBV5-1 13 CASSLGQYYGYTF
TRBJ2-7 TRBV4-3 15 CASSQDSTPVDEQYF
TRBJ1-6 TRBV6-6 15 CASSPGGGWDSPLHF